The clone carrying this T cell receptor beta chain has only one observation. The antigen remains undetermined. Germline CDR1 MNHNS, CDR2 SASEGT. There are 11 residues in the CDR3. With 5 bases removed from V and 3 bases from J, the gap between germline ends came to 4 bases. Clones were sequenced by immunoSEQ multiplex PCR, and TCRdb holds only the in-frame ones, with some missing. The sample holds roughly 25,000 clones, 90% seen once. This entry is derived from a study of lymphopenia after photon versus proton radiotherapy. General study findings and limits: Proton therapy kept repertoires fairly stable, unlike photons, which gained effector/memory cells. In patients who died, overall survival fell as post-nadir TCR diversity dropped more. Authors raise, but do not show, better survival with proton therapy. After the lymphocyte nadir, photon-treated repertoires showed oligoclonal expansion, especially of CD8+ Temra cells.

The material was peripheral blood, obtained from a patient treated with photon-based radiotherapy. This clonotype originated in a woman aged 45-65 years with cholangiocarcinoma. The chain joins TRBV6-1 to TRBJ1-2; no clear D. CDR3 sequence: CASSTYYGYTF. CDR3 nucleotides: TGTGCCAGCAGTACTTACTATGGCTACACCTTC.